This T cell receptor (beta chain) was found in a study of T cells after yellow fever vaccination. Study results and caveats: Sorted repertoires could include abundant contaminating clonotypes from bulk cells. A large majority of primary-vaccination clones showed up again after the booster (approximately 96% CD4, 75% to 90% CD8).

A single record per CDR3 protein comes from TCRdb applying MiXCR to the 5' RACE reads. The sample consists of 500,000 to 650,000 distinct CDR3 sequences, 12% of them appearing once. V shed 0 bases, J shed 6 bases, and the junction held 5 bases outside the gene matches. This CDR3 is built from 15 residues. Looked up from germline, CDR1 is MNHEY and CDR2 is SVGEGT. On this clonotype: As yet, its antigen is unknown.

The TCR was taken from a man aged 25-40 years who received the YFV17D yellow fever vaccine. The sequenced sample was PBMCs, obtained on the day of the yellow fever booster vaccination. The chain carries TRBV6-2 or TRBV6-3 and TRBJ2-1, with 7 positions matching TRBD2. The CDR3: CASSYSGGPGNEQFF. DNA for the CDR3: TGTGCCAGCAGTTACTCGGGAGGGCCCGGCAATGAGCAGTTCTTC.